These T cell receptor beta chains were read from a single sample in a study of OX40 agonist ivuxolimab in advanced cancers. Assay: immunoSEQ multiplex PCR; the TCRdb copy retains only in-frame clones and omits some. The top ten hold 0.52% of the sample, which has tens of thousands of clones, 82% seen once. Sample: CD4+ or CD8+ T cells sorted from blood, taken in a trial of the OX40 agonist ivuxolimab. These receptors all stem from an adult with an advanced solid tumor such as melanoma, head and neck, liver or kidney cancer. Each CDR3 is given with its conserved first and last residue. The order of the fields is CDR3 length, clone size, V gene, D gene, J gene, CDR3 protein, CDR3 DNA. The D gene is left open where the match is weak. The size entry is marked missing in some rows and otherwise reads once, few, many or a size class.

cdr3_length: 15; clone_size: -; v_call: TRBV4-3; d_call: -; j_call: TRBJ2-1; cdr3_aa: CASSQGVLANNEQFF; cdr3_nt: TGCGCCAGCAGCCAAGGGGTTCTAGCGAACAATGAGCAGTTCTTC
cdr3_length: 14; clone_size: -; v_call: TRBV15; d_call: -; j_call: TRBJ1-4; cdr3_aa: CATSSEDYNEKLFF; cdr3_nt: TGTGCCACCAGTTCGGAGGACTATAATGAAAAACTGTTTTTT
cdr3_length: 19; clone_size: -; v_call: TRBV29-1; d_call: TRBD2; j_call: TRBJ2-1; cdr3_aa: CSVEISQGPGLGLFNEQFF; cdr3_nt: TGCAGCGTTGAGATCAGCCAGGGGCCGGGACTAGGTCTCTTCAATGAGCAGTTCTTC
cdr3_length: 17; clone_size: -; v_call: TRBV4-1; d_call: TRBD2; j_call: TRBJ2-1; cdr3_aa: CASSQGLGGRGRNEQFF; cdr3_nt: TGCGCCAGCAGCCAGGGCTTAGGAGGGAGGGGCCGCAATGAGCAGTTCTTC
cdr3_length: 13; clone_size: -; v_call: TRBV2; d_call: -; j_call: TRBJ1-3; cdr3_aa: CASSVNSGNTIYF; cdr3_nt: TGTGCCAGCAGTGTCAATTCTGGAAACACCATATATTTT
cdr3_length: 14; clone_size: -; v_call: TRBV5-1; d_call: -; j_call: TRBJ1-6; cdr3_aa: CASSPGLQYSPLHF; cdr3_nt: TGCGCCAGCAGTCCGGGTCTTCAATATTCACCCCTCCACTTT
cdr3_length: 15; clone_size: -; v_call: TRBV5-1; d_call: TRBD2; j_call: TRBJ2-1; cdr3_aa: CASSLEPSGSREQFF; cdr3_nt: TGCGCCAGCAGCTTGGAGCCTAGCGGGAGTCGTGAGCAGTTCTTC
cdr3_length: 13; clone_size: -; v_call: TRBV5-1; d_call: -; j_call: TRBJ2-7; cdr3_aa: CASSLAGNYEQYF; cdr3_nt: TGCGCCAGCAGCTTGGCTGGCAACTACGAGCAGTACTTC
cdr3_length: 16; clone_size: -; v_call: TRBV4-1; d_call: -; j_call: TRBJ1-5; cdr3_aa: CASSQELRPTGEPQHF; cdr3_nt: TGCGCCAGCAGCCAAGAGCTAAGGCCAACCGGGGAGCCCCAGCATTTT
cdr3_length: 15; clone_size: -; v_call: TRBV7-8; d_call: TRBD2; j_call: TRBJ2-3; cdr3_aa: CASSALAGHTDTQYF; cdr3_nt: TGTGCCAGCAGCGCATTAGCGGGTCACACAGATACGCAGTATTTT
cdr3_length: 15; clone_size: -; v_call: TRBV11-3; d_call: -; j_call: TRBJ2-5; cdr3_aa: CASSLGAALQETQYF; cdr3_nt: TGTGCCAGCAGCTTGGGGGCAGCCTTACAAGAGACCCAGTACTTC
cdr3_length: 14; clone_size: -; v_call: TRBV7-2; d_call: -; j_call: TRBJ2-3; cdr3_aa: CASSRMRDGDTQYF; cdr3_nt: TGTGCCAGCAGCCGAATGCGGGACGGAGATACGCAGTATTTT
cdr3_length: 15; clone_size: -; v_call: TRBV5-6; d_call: -; j_call: TRBJ1-2; cdr3_aa: CASSLDRARNYGYTF; cdr3_nt: TGTGCCAGCAGCTTGGATCGTGCCCGTAACTATGGCTACACCTTC
cdr3_length: 14; clone_size: once; v_call: TRBV19; d_call: TRBD1; j_call: TRBJ2-1; cdr3_aa: CASTRDRVVNEQFF; cdr3_nt: TGTGCCAGTACCAGGGACAGGGTGGTCAATGAGCAGTTCTTC
cdr3_length: 15; clone_size: -; v_call: TRBV5-4; d_call: -; j_call: TRBJ2-7; cdr3_aa: CASTKGGERTYEQYF; cdr3_nt: TGTGCCAGCACTAAGGGGGGGGAGCGGACCTACGAGCAGTACTTC
cdr3_length: 15; clone_size: -; v_call: TRBV6-6; d_call: TRBD1; j_call: TRBJ2-7; cdr3_aa: CASRSTGGISYEQYF; cdr3_nt: TGTGCCAGCAGATCCACAGGGGGCATTTCCTACGAGCAGTACTTC
cdr3_length: 16; clone_size: -; v_call: TRBV28; d_call: -; j_call: TRBJ2-7; cdr3_aa: CASSSPSRGHTYEQYF; cdr3_nt: TGTGCCAGCAGTTCCCCCTCCAGGGGCCACACCTACGAGCAGTACTTC
cdr3_length: 13; clone_size: -; v_call: TRBV2; d_call: TRBD1; j_call: TRBJ2-5; cdr3_aa: CASRGQGQETQYF; cdr3_nt: TGTGCCAGCAGGGGACAGGGGCAAGAGACCCAGTACTTC
cdr3_length: 13; clone_size: -; v_call: TRBV27; d_call: -; j_call: TRBJ2-2; cdr3_aa: CASTDSNTGELFF; cdr3_nt: TGTGCCAGCACGGACTCGAACACCGGGGAGCTGTTTTTT
cdr3_length: 14; clone_size: few; v_call: TRBV27; d_call: TRBD1; j_call: TRBJ1-4; cdr3_aa: CASSPTGDNPALFF; cdr3_nt: TGTGCCAGCAGTCCGACAGGGGATAACCCCGCACTGTTTTTT
cdr3_length: 14; clone_size: -; v_call: TRBV7-7; d_call: TRBD2; j_call: TRBJ2-5; cdr3_aa: CASSLLADQETQYF; cdr3_nt: TGTGCCAGCAGCTTACTAGCGGATCAAGAGACCCAGTACTTC
cdr3_length: 16; clone_size: -; v_call: TRBV4-1; d_call: TRBD2; j_call: TRBJ2-5; cdr3_aa: CASSQGDSSGSETQYF; cdr3_nt: TGCGCCAGCAGCCAAGGAGATTCTAGCGGGAGTGAGACCCAGTACTTC
cdr3_length: 15; clone_size: -; v_call: TRBV4-3; d_call: -; j_call: TRBJ1-1; cdr3_aa: CASSQHQGENTEAFF; cdr3_nt: TGCGCCAGCAGCCAACATCAGGGCGAGAACACTGAAGCTTTCTTT
cdr3_length: 16; clone_size: -; v_call: TRBV5-8; d_call: TRBD2; j_call: TRBJ2-1; cdr3_aa: CASSSSGLAGTDEQFF; cdr3_nt: TGTGCCAGCAGCTCCTCCGGACTAGCGGGAACAGATGAGCAGTTCTTC
cdr3_length: 14; clone_size: -; v_call: TRBV30; d_call: TRBD2; j_call: TRBJ2-5; cdr3_aa: CAWSVPLAGETQYF; cdr3_nt: TGTGCCTGGAGTGTACCGCTAGCGGGGGAGACCCAGTACTTC
cdr3_length: 13; clone_size: once; v_call: TRBV28; d_call: TRBD1; j_call: TRBJ1-2; cdr3_aa: CASSFPGGYGYTF; cdr3_nt: TGTGCCAGCAGTTTCCCAGGGGGCTATGGCTACACCTTC
cdr3_length: 16; clone_size: once; v_call: TRBV4-3; d_call: TRBD2; j_call: TRBJ2-1; cdr3_aa: CASSQDIGLGRNEQFF; cdr3_nt: TGCGCCAGCAGCCAAGATATCGGACTAGGGAGGAATGAGCAGTTCTTC
cdr3_length: 15; clone_size: -; v_call: TRBV7-2; d_call: TRBD2; j_call: TRBJ2-3; cdr3_aa: CASSFRLARTDTQYF; cdr3_nt: TGTGCCAGCAGCTTCCGACTAGCCCGCACAGATACGCAGTATTTT
cdr3_length: 19; clone_size: -; v_call: TRBV5-1; d_call: TRBD2; j_call: TRBJ2-3; cdr3_aa: CASSLVRSGDAASTDTQYF; cdr3_nt: TGCGCCAGCAGCTTGGTCCGGAGCGGGGATGCTGCTAGCACAGATACGCAGTATTTT
cdr3_length: 14; clone_size: -; v_call: TRBV28; d_call: TRBD2; j_call: TRBJ2-3; cdr3_aa: CASSPSGLTDTQYF; cdr3_nt: TGTGCCAGCAGCCCTAGCGGGCTCACAGATACGCAGTATTTT
cdr3_length: 16; clone_size: once; v_call: TRBV15; d_call: TRBD2; j_call: TRBJ2-1; cdr3_aa: CATSRGLAGGGNEQFF; cdr3_nt: TGTGCCACCAGCAGAGGCCTAGCGGGAGGAGGCAATGAGCAGTTCTTC
cdr3_length: 15; clone_size: once; v_call: TRBV5-6; d_call: -; j_call: TRBJ1-1; cdr3_aa: CASSFFGLEEDEAFF; cdr3_nt: TGTGCCAGCAGCTTTTTTGGACTTGAAGAGGATGAAGCTTTCTTT
cdr3_length: 11; clone_size: -; v_call: TRBV30; d_call: -; j_call: TRBJ1-4; cdr3_aa: CAWSRGGRMFF; cdr3_nt: TGTGCCTGGAGTAGAGGAGGACGGATGTTTTTT
cdr3_length: 15; clone_size: once; v_call: TRBV28; d_call: -; j_call: TRBJ1-4; cdr3_aa: CASSLSVERNEKLFF; cdr3_nt: TGTGCCAGCAGTTTATCGGTAGAGAGAAATGAAAAACTGTTTTTT
cdr3_length: 13; clone_size: few; v_call: TRBV19; d_call: -; j_call: TRBJ2-7; cdr3_aa: CASSIGDFSEQYF; cdr3_nt: TGTGCCAGTAGTATAGGGGACTTCTCCGAGCAGTACTTC
cdr3_length: 15; clone_size: -; v_call: TRBV9; d_call: -; j_call: TRBJ1-4; cdr3_aa: CASSVASRFNEKLFF; cdr3_nt: TGTGCCAGCAGCGTAGCAAGCAGGTTTAATGAAAAACTGTTTTTT
cdr3_length: 14; clone_size: -; v_call: TRBV2; d_call: TRBD1; j_call: TRBJ1-3; cdr3_aa: CASSEEGAGNTIYF; cdr3_nt: TGTGCCAGCAGTGAAGAGGGGGCAGGAAACACCATATATTTT